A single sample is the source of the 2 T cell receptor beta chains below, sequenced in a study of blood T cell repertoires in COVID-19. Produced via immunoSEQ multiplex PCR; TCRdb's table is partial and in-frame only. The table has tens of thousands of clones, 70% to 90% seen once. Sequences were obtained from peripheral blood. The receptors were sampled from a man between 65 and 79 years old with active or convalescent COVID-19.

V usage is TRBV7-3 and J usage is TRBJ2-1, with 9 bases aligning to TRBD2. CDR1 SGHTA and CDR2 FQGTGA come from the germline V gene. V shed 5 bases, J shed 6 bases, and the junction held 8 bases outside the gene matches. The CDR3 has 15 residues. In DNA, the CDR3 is TGTGCCAGCAGCCAAGCGGGAGGAGTCGGCAATGAGCAGTTCTTC. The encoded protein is CASSQAGGVGNEQFF.

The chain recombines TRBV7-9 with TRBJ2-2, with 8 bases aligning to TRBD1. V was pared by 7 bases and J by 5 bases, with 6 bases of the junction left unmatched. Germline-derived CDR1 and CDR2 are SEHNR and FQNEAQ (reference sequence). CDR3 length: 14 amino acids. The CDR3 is CASNRGQETGELFF. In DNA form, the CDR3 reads TGTGCCAGCAACCGGGGACAGGAAACCGGGGAGCTGTTTTTT.